This T cell receptor beta chain comes out of a study of blood T cell repertoires in COVID-19. Across the study: Specimens from acute and convalescent COVID-19 originated in the United States, Italy and Spain.

Cohort placement rested on clinical history that participants reported themselves. The V gene's germline CDR1 is SGHVS and CDR2 FNYEAQ. This CDR3 has 16 residues. Trimming pared 3 bases from V and 0 bases from J, leaving 14 bases between. Sequencing used immunoSEQ multiplex PCR; TCRdb keeps in-frame clones, though not all of them. The sample records roughly 220,000 clones, around 80% being singletons. This clone was picked up a small number of times. This chain uses TRBV7-6 with TRBJ1-1, with a tentative D call TRBD1 (5 bases). The clonotype was recovered from a man under 40 with acute COVID-19. The specimen was PBMCs or T cells enriched from blood (not recorded which). CDR3 nucleotide sequence: TGTGCCAGCAGCTTGTCGACAGTCCGAGTGAACACTGAAGCTTTCTTT. Translated: CASSLSTVRVNTEAFF. Combining the CDR3 with reference TRBV7-6 and TRBJ1-1 gives the whole variable domain GAGVSQSPRYKVTKRGQDVALRCDPISGHVSLYWYRQALGQGPEFLTYFNYEAQQDKSGLPNDRFSAERPEGSISTLTIQRTEQRDSAMYRCASSLSTVRVNTEAFFGQGTRLTVV.